This TCR beta chain is from a study of CD8+CD57+ T cells in acquired aplastic anemia. Study-level results: Overlapping CD8+ CDR3 repertoires of patients and controls contained around 31 shared sequences. Any difference that existed in CD8+ Simpson's diversity between patients and controls was not significant.

CDR3 length: 18 amino acids. Germline CDR1 and CDR2: LNHDA and SQIVND (reference sequence). V lost 1 base to trimming and J lost 2 bases, with 21 bases between them. Patients who underwent sequencing had shown CD8+CD57+ cell expansion by flow cytometry. Receipt of therapy had not occurred in any patient by the time of blood sampling. About this clonotype: The antigen is undetermined.

Genomic DNA provided the template from which TCR beta VDJ and CDR3 profiles were obtained. TCRdb re-called the reads with MiXCR, one entry per CDR3 protein. The sample yields around 200,000 distinct CDR3 sequences, more than 45% seen once. This TCR came from a human donor with aplastic anemia. Material for sequencing was sorted CD4+, CD8+, or CD8+CD57+ T cells (not recorded which) from PBMCs. V is TRBV19 and J is TRBJ2-7; possible D gene TRBD2, 7 bases. CDR3 bases: TGTGCCAGTAGTATAGCTGTGGGGGGGACAAATGGTCCCTACGAGCAGTACTTC. It translates to CASSIAVGGTNGPYEQYF.